One sample yielded the 19 T cell receptor beta chains listed below, sequenced in a study of cytomegalovirus exposure and HLA in healthy donors. 13 Jbeta primers and 60 Vbeta primers were used for the PCR. Data came from immunoSEQ multiplex PCR; TCRdb stores just in-frame clones and leaves some out. The sample consists of some 130,000 clones, about 72% of them appearing once. Sequencing input: PBMCs. Receptors were obtained from a female donor in good health and CMV-seronegative.

This chain uses TRBV15 with TRBJ2-7; 10 nucleotides match TRBD2. CDR3 length equals 16 residues. J gave up 4 bases and V 0 bases, and 6 bases lay outside the gene matches. Germline V gives CDR1 LNHNV, CDR2 YYDKDF (reference sequence). The CDR3 here is CATSRDSASGSYEQYF. DNA of the CDR3: TGTGCCACCAGCAGAGATTCTGCTAGCGGGAGTTACGAGCAGTACTTC.

The chain recombines TRBV19 with TRBJ1-4; D is possibly TRBD1 (6 bases). This CDR3 region has 15 residues. The V gene's germline CDR1 is LNHDA and CDR2 SQIVND (reference sequence). V was trimmed by 8 bases and J by 3 bases, leaving 16 bases between them. The CDR3 sequence: CASGSLGAANEKLFF. The CDR3, as DNA: TGTGCCAGTGGTTCGTTGGGGGCGGCTAATGAAAAACTGTTTTTT.

This sequence joins TRBV5-4 and TRBJ2-5; D gene ambiguous. This CDR3 region has 11 residues. V gave up 0 bases and J gave up 10 bases, with 7 bases separating them. Germline loops: CDR1 SGHNT, CDR2 YYREEE (reference sequence). CDR3 sequence reads: CASSLATDQYF. The CDR3 DNA is TGTGCCAGCAGCTTGGCTACTGACCAGTACTTC.

This clone was seen only a few times. The V and J genes are TRBV7-9 and TRBJ1-2; 12 bases line up with TRBD1. Trimming at V came to 5 bases and at J to 6 bases, leaving 7 bases not matched to a gene. CDR1 is SEHNR and CDR2 is FQNEAQ in the germline V gene (reference sequence). This CDR3 contains 15 residues. The CDR3 is CASSPGTGGNNGYTF. In DNA form, the CDR3 reads TGTGCCAGCAGCCCCGGGACAGGGGGCAACAATGGCTACACCTTC.

The chain is built from TRBV7-9 and TRBJ1-1; possible D gene TRBD1, 5 bases. Germline values: CDR1 SEHNR, CDR2 FQNEAQ (reference sequence). The CDR3 runs 15 residues. V lost 1 base, J lost 1 base, and 10 bases lay in between. The DNA of the CDR3 is TGTGCCAGCAGCTTAGGTGCAGGGTCGAACACTGAAGCTTTCTTT. Its translation: CASSLGAGSNTEAFF. Combining the CDR3 with reference TRBV7-9 and TRBJ1-1 gives the whole variable domain DTGVSQNPRHKITKRGQNVTFRCDPISEHNRLYWYRQTLGQGPEFLTYFQNEAQLEKSRLLSDRFSAERPKGSFSTLEIQRTEQGDSAMYLCASSLGAGSNTEAFFGQGTRLTVV.

The chain employs TRBV13 and TRBJ2-1, with D uncertain. Germline V lookup: CDR1 PRHDT, CDR2 FYEKMQ (reference sequence). Trimming took 5 bases from V and 4 from J, leaving 6 bases between them. CDR3 length equals 12 residues. The CDR3 nucleotides read TGTGCCAGCAGCCCTCGTTACAATGAGCAGTTCTTC. Translation gives CASSPRYNEQFF.

The chain links TRBV7-2 to TRBJ1-4, with a possible D match to TRBD1 (5 bases). The CDR3 is 15 residues long. V gave up 5 bases and J gave up 3 bases, with 13 bases separating them. Germline V gene sequence: CDR1 SGHTA, CDR2 FQGNSA. The CDR3, as DNA: TGTGCCAGCAGCCCCGGGGGGTACGCTAATGAAAAACTGTTTTTT. Amino acids: CASSPGGYANEKLFF.

V gene TRBV6-6 combines with J gene TRBJ1-1; no firm D call. The CDR3 is made up of 14 amino acids. The germline gives CDR1 MNHNY, CDR2 SVGAGI (reference sequence). Trimming removed 2 bases from V and 0 bases from J, with 7 bases in between. CDR3 residues: CASSYGRMNTEAFF. CDR3 in DNA: TGTGCCAGCAGTTACGGCAGGATGAACACTGAAGCTTTCTTT.

The rearrangement links TRBV28 to TRBJ1-2; TRBD1 might be the D (5 bases). This CDR3 region has 12 residues. Trimming stripped 6 bases from V and 7 bases from J, with 12 bases between. Germline assignment: CDR1 MDHEN and CDR2 SYDVKM. In DNA form, the CDR3 reads TGTGCCAGCAGCTACTACAGGAGTGGCTACACCTTC. It encodes CASSYYRSGYTF.

The CDR3 sequence is CASSGTSGTDTQYF. The DNA of the CDR3 is TGCGCCAGCAGCGGGACTAGCGGGACAGATACGCAGTATTTT. The chain has TRBV10-2 and TRBJ2-3, with 12 bases that match TRBD2. In germline, CDR1 is WSHSY, CDR2 SAAADI. J gave up 3 bases and V 6 bases, and 1 base lay outside the gene matches. The CDR3 covers 14 residues.

The chain combines TRBV5-4 with TRBJ2-7; TRBD2 aligns across 7 bases. The germline V gene has CDR1 SGHNT and CDR2 YYREEE (reference sequence). After removal of 2 bases from V and 0 bases from J, the junction contained 5 bases not matched to a gene. This CDR3 is 15 amino acids long. The CDR3 loop reads CASSLAGLVSYEQYF. The CDR3 nucleotides read TGTGCCAGCAGCTTAGCCGGACTAGTCTCCTACGAGCAGTACTTC.

Only one count was recorded for this clone. The rearrangement links TRBV30 to TRBJ2-7; no clear D gene. There are 13 residues in the CDR3. The V end was cut by 0 bases, the J end by 0 bases, with 6 bases between. Germline CDR1 reads GTSNPN; CDR2 reads SVGIG (reference sequence). CDR3 bases: TGTGCCTGGAGTGTGTATCGCTCCTACGAGCAGTACTTC. Protein sequence: CAWSVYRSYEQYF.

The J gene is TRBJ2-7, the V gene TRBV7-2, with 7 bases matching TRBD2. V gave up 5 bases and J gave up 3 bases; unmatched junction bases: 4. CDR3 length: 13 residues. Per the germline V gene, CDR1 is SGHTA and CDR2 is FQGNSA. The CDR3 bases are TGTGCCAGCAGCCCGCGGGACTACTACGAGCAGTACTTC. Its protein product is CASSPRDYYEQYF.

The chain carries TRBV7-2 and TRBJ2-2; the match to TRBD2 covers 8 bases. In germline, CDR1 is SGHTA, CDR2 FQGNSA. The J segment lost 2 bases and the V segment lost 6 bases, leaving 17 bases of the junction unmatched. This CDR3 comprises 19 residues. CDR3 sequence: CASSFPITALAGNTGELFF. The CDR3 coding sequence is TGTGCCAGCAGTTTCCCCATTACCGCGCTAGCGGGCAACACCGGGGAGCTGTTTTTT.

V usage is TRBV6-1 and J usage is TRBJ1-2; D not certain. Germline V lookup: CDR1 MNHNS, CDR2 SASEGT. Trimming left V 5 bases short and J 8 bases short, with 15 bases between. The CDR3 consists of 13 residues. The chain's CDR3 is CASSSLTNPGYTF. DNA of the CDR3: TGTGCCAGCAGTTCCTTGACTAATCCGGGCTACACCTTC.

The chain is built from TRBV11-2 and TRBJ2-1, with 8 bases fitting TRBD2. Germline CDR1 and CDR2: SGHAT and FQNNGV. The junction had 5 bases not matched to a gene; V was cut back by 5 bases and J by 5 bases. CDR3 length equals 14 residues. Here the CDR3 reads CASSPGTSNNEQFF. The CDR3 DNA follows: TGTGCCAGCAGCCCGGGGACTAGTAACAATGAGCAGTTCTTC.

V usage is TRBV19 and J usage is TRBJ2-2; TRBD1 aligns across 9 bases. Germline V lookup: CDR1 LNHDA, CDR2 SQIVND (reference sequence). Germline trimming cut 3 bases from V and 1 base from J; bases unmatched to any gene: 0. The CDR3 length is 15 residues. DNA for the CDR3: TGTGCCAGTAGTATGGGACAGGGGAACACCGGGGAGCTGTTTTTT. Protein product: CASSMGQGNTGELFF.

The CDR3 loop reads CASSPIWALPPSSYEQYF. The CDR3 DNA reads as TGTGCCAGCAGTCCAATATGGGCCCTACCCCCCAGCTCCTACGAGCAGTACTTC. J is TRBJ2-7 and V is TRBV28; no firm D call. Germline CDR1 MDHEN, CDR2 SYDVKM. This CDR3 has 18 amino acids. Trimming took 5 bases from V and 0 from J, leaving 23 bases between them. Drawing the rest from reference TRBV28 and TRBJ2-7, the complete variable domain is DVKVTQSSRYLVKRTGEKVFLECVQDMDHENMFWYRQDPGLGLRLIYFSYDVKMKEKGDIPEGYSVSREKKERFSLILESASTNQTSMYLCASSPIWALPPSSYEQYFGPGTRLTVT.

This sequence joins TRBV18 and TRBJ1-5; TRBD1 matches at 9 bases. The CDR3 totals 13 residues. Germline assignment: CDR1 KGHSH and CDR2 LQKENI. J lost 6 bases, V lost 3 bases, and 0 bases had no gene match. CDR3 residues: CASSPDRGQPQHF. CDR3 coding DNA: TGTGCCAGCTCACCGGACAGGGGTCAGCCCCAGCATTTT.